This T cell receptor beta chain emerged from a study of T cell clonality in common variable immunodeficiency. Method: immunoSEQ multiplex PCR; TCRdb's copy keeps in-frame clones and lacks some. This repertoire holds roughly 38,000 clones, and none appear only once. This clone has a count of ten or more. Antigen specificity is unknown. The observed sequence ends 3 residues before the CDR3 terminus, with the missing tail filled in from the germline J gene. Study-level results: Common variable immunodeficiency TCR beta sequences reportedly had fewer deletions and N-nucleotide insertions. TCRbeta clonality was increased in CVID versus healthy controls. CVID subjects shared fewer TCRbeta clones than healthy controls did.

Patients and controls were mostly of Caucasian heritage. The V gene lost 7 bases and the J gene lost 3 bases, with 12 bases spanning the gap. This CDR3 contains 13 residues. CDR1 is SNHLY, CDR2 FYNNEI, per germline. The sample taken for sequencing was peripheral blood mononuclear cells. The clonotype was recovered from a person aged 18 to 75 in good health. The chain combines TRBV2 with TRBJ2-5; D possibly corresponds to TRBD1 (6 bases). The CDR3: CASKRQEEETQYF. The CDR3 bases that were read are TGTGCCAGCAAAAGACAGGAAGAAGAGACC. The whole variable domain, remainder taken from reference TRBV2 and TRBJ2-5, is EPEVTQTPSHQVTQMGQEVILRCVPISNHLYFYWYRQILGQKVEFLVSFYNNEISEKSEIFDDQFSVERPDGSNFTLKIRSTKLEDSAMYFCASKRQEEETQYFGPGTRLLVL.